This TCR beta chain is from a study of T cell repertoires in cytomegalovirus infection. Looking at the study overall: It was recently identified HLA-C-restricted and well-studied HLA-B-restricted CMV epitopes that the study used. Public TCR beta signatures marked donors with CMV infection and the matching HLA. Whole-study results and caveats: CMV-specific HLA-C-restricted TCR beta clonotypes dominated the ex vivo response. Cumulative frequency (of public TCR beta family members) identified carriers of CMV plus the relevant HLA.

Germline CDR1 and CDR2: SGHVS and FQNEAQ. Trimming removed 0 bases at V and 3 bases at J, with 15 bases between. The CDR3 is made up of 17 amino acids. This clonotype has only a few counts. No antigen is known for it. From the reads, TCRdb called clonotypes with MiXCR, one entry per CDR3 protein. This sample carries 550,000 to 700,000 distinct CDR3 sequences, just under 40% of them seen once, and the ten largest clones take 48%. The sequencing here drew on cultured PBMCs, taken from culture after CMV antigen stimulation. This TCR was sampled from a human donor in good health (CMV status not recorded). Some clones in this sample may be carry-over from other donors' samples. The chain is built from TRBV7-8 and TRBJ2-1, with D possibly being TRBD1 or TRBD2 (6 bases each). The CDR3 region is CASSLAFWGANYNEQFF. The CDR3 DNA is TGTGCCAGCAGCTTAGCTTTTTGGGGGGCTAACTACAATGAGCAGTTCTTC.